This T cell receptor beta chain was captured in a study of metastatic and nonmetastatic thyroid tumors. Whole-study context: Repertoires were compared across blood and tumor or nodule tissue from malignant and benign thyroid patients.

Regarding the study as a whole: Malignant thyroid tumors reportedly exceeded benign nodules significantly in TCR beta diversity, with the difference appearing in blood and tumor.

Per the study methods: A distant-metastasis classifier for papillary thyroid cancer was built using CDR3 differences across clinicopathological groups. MiXCR re-clonotyped the PCR reads for TCRdb. These V and J calls are TCRdb output, not the study's own analysis. The sample yields around 25,000 clones, roughly 13% seen once. All patients were treatment-naive before thyroid surgery. There are many counts of this clone. Its target is unknown. Trimming removed 6 bases from V and 0 bases from J, with 3 bases in between. The germline CDR1 and CDR2 sequences are SNHLY and FYNNEI. The length of the CDR3 is 11 residues.

The sample was blood. The sequence came from a female donor with papillary thyroid cancer or a benign thyroid nodule (not recorded which). Some clones in this sample may be carry-over from other donors' samples. The chain couples TRBV2 to TRBJ2-7; no clear D gene. DNA of the CDR3: TGTGCCAGCAGCTACTCCTACGAGCAGTACTTC. Translated, it gives CASSYSYEQYF. Together with reference TRBV2 and TRBJ2-7, the CDR3 gives the full variable domain: EPEVTQTPSHQVTQMGQEVILRCVPISNHLYFYWYRQILGQKVEFLVSFYNNEISEKSEIFDDQFSVERPDGSNFTLKIRSTKLEDSAMYFCASSYSYEQYFGPGTRLTVT.